One sample yielded the 26 T cell receptor beta chains listed below, sequenced in a study of CD8+ T cells in alopecia areata. As the sequencing template, cDNA was produced by extracting RNA and reverse transcribing it. Profiling relied on immunoSEQ multiplex PCR, and the TCRdb table lists in-frame clones only, not all of them. The sample lists some 11,000 clones, 60% occurring once. Obtained from alopecia areata patients were lesional scalp punch biopsies along with peripheral blood. Sequencing used skin. All receptors come from a human donor with alopecia areata.

This clone was counted a single time. The chain combines TRBV25-1 with TRBJ2-7; 7 bases are shared with TRBD2. The CDR3 runs to 15 residues. Trimming took 3 bases from V and 4 from J; bases not matched to a gene: 9. Germline CDR1 is MGHDK and CDR2 is SYGVNS. The CDR3 DNA is TGTGCCAGCAGTGACCCGGGCGGGAGTCTATACGAGCAGTACTTC. Translated, it gives CASSDPGGSLYEQYF.

This clone was seen a few times. The chain combines TRBV28 with TRBJ2-1, with a weak D call TRBD2 (6 bases). Germline V gene lookup returns CDR1 MDHEN and CDR2 SYDVKM. The CDR3 loop spans 15 amino acids. V lost 4 bases and J 10 bases, leaving 20 bases between the germline ends. CDR3 in amino acids: CASSSAGTGRPEQFF. Written as DNA, the CDR3 is TGTGCCAGCAGTTCCGCCGGGACTGGCCGTCCAGAGCAGTTCTTC.

J is TRBJ2-3 and V is TRBV4-1, with D unresolved. The CDR3 runs to 17 residues. V shed 1 base and J shed 2 bases, with 16 bases lying between them. CDR1 and CDR2 (germline): MGHRA, YSYEKL. This chain's CDR3 is CASSQGVSGSNTDTQYF. CDR3 nucleotides: TGCGCCAGCAGCCAAGGGGTTTCAGGTTCCAACACAGATACGCAGTATTTT.

The sample holds a few counts of this clone. V gene TRBV7-9 combines with J gene TRBJ2-7; D call uncertain. Germline lookup yields CDR1 SEHNR and CDR2 FQNEAQ (reference sequence). The V and J ends lost 3 bases and 6 bases respectively, with 15 bases between them. This CDR3 comprises 14 residues. In DNA form, the CDR3 reads TGTGCCAGCAGCTTCCGGTCAGACGGTTTCGAGCAGTACTTC. As protein: CASSFRSDGFEQYF.

This clone was counted only a few times. This CDR3 is CASSFRGSPNTGELFF. CDR3 bases: TGTGCCAGCAGCTTTAGGGGGTCACCGAACACCGGGGAGCTGTTTTTT. The V call is TRBV5-4, the J call TRBJ2-2; D might be TRBD1 (6 bases). V was pared by 2 bases and J by 0 bases, with 11 bases between. The CDR3 covers 16 residues. Per the germline V gene, CDR1 is SGHNT and CDR2 is YYREEE (reference sequence).

V gene TRBV7-2 combines with J gene TRBJ2-7; 7 positions match TRBD2. The germline V gene encodes CDR1 SGHTA and CDR2 FQGNSA. CDR3 length: 14 amino acids. Losses at the gene ends were 5 bases for V and 1 base for J; bases not matched to a gene: 5. The CDR3 DNA reads TGTGCCAGCAGCCCAAGAGCGGGATCCTACGAGCAGTACTTC. The encoded protein is CASSPRAGSYEQYF. The full variable domain, in which reference TRBV7-2 and TRBJ2-7 provide the parts outside the CDR3, is GAGVSQSPSNKVTEKGKDVELRCDPISGHTALYWYRQSLGQGLEFLIYFQGNSAPDKSGLPSDRFSAERTGGSVSTLTIQRTQQEDSAVYLCASSPRAGSYEQYFGPGTRLTVT.

The rearrangement joins TRBV7-9 to TRBJ2-3, with unresolved D. The V end lost 5 bases, the J end lost 2 bases, and 14 bases lay between the germline ends. The CDR3 runs 15 residues. The germline CDR1 and CDR2 sequences are SEHNR and FQNEAQ (reference sequence). The CDR3 loop is CASSQEWAPTDTQYF. The CDR3 coding sequence is TGTGCCAGCAGCCAAGAGTGGGCCCCCACAGATACGCAGTATTTT.

This chain joins TRBV18 and TRBJ2-5; D remains ambiguous. With the DNA end fitting TRBJ2-7 better, the J assignment may be wrong. Germline V gene data show CDR1 as KGHSH and CDR2 as LQKENI. CDR3 length: 12 residues. The CDR3: CASSPNTDEQYF. CDR3 DNA sequence: TGTGCCAGCTCACCAAATACCGACGAGCAGTACTTC.

This clone occurred once. The chain is built from TRBV19 and TRBJ2-3; perhaps TRBD2 as D (6 bases). The V gene lost 5 bases and the J gene lost 6 bases, with 21 bases spanning the gap. Per the germline V gene, CDR1 is LNHDA and CDR2 is SQIVND (reference sequence). The CDR3 runs 16 residues. The CDR3 DNA is TGTGCCAGTAGTCCACGGGACTCCATGAACCGGGATACGCAGTATTTT. Amino acids: CASSPRDSMNRDTQYF.

By sample share, this clone is medium-sized. The V and J genes are TRBV19 and TRBJ2-6; D call uncertain. This CDR3 comprises 15 residues. Looked up from germline, CDR1 is LNHDA and CDR2 is SQIVND (reference sequence). The V and J ends lost 5 bases and 0 bases respectively, with 8 bases between them. CDR3 loop: CASSSSSSGANVLTF. CDR3 coding DNA: TGTGCCAGTAGTTCGAGCAGCTCTGGGGCCAACGTCCTGACTTTC.

The chain recombines TRBV7-9 with TRBJ2-7, with no clear D. The CDR3 contains 13 residues. The germline gives CDR1 SEHNR, CDR2 FQNEAQ (reference sequence). V dropped 1 base and J dropped 6 bases, with 10 bases sitting between them. This CDR3 reads CASSLVGPGEQYF. The CDR3, as DNA: TGTGCCAGCAGCTTAGTCGGTCCCGGCGAGCAGTACTTC.

The gene calls are TRBV9 and TRBJ2-2; tentative D call: TRBD2 (5 bases). The CDR3 loop spans 18 amino acids. The V end was cut by 0 bases, the J end by 3 bases, with 18 bases between. Germline-derived CDR1 and CDR2 are SGDLS and YYNGEE. In DNA, the CDR3 is TGTGCCAGCAGCGTAGAGGCGGGTAGCCGAAGGGACACCGGGGAGCTGTTTTTT. This gives the protein CASSVEAGSRRDTGELFF.

The rearrangement joins TRBV10-3 to TRBJ2-7, with 13 bases identical to TRBD2. CDR3 length equals 17 residues. Germline assignment: CDR1 ENHRY and CDR2 SYGVKD. The V segment lost 4 bases and the J segment 0 bases; nucleotides outside the gene matches: 6. The CDR3 DNA is TGTGCCATCAGTGCGACTAGCGGGAGGTCGAGCTCCTACGAGCAGTACTTC. This sequence encodes CAISATSGRSSSYEQYF.

This clone was recorded a few times. The chain combines TRBV18 with TRBJ2-5; D is possibly TRBD2 (6 bases). This CDR3 has 12 amino acids. CDR1 is KGHSH and CDR2 is LQKENI in the germline V gene. Trimming cost V 3 bases and J 11 bases, with 13 bases left between them. The CDR3 is CASSPMGLTQYF. The CDR3 DNA follows: TGTGCCAGCTCACCGATGGGACTTACGCAGTACTTC.

The V gene is TRBV6-6, the J gene TRBJ2-7; D tentatively fits TRBD1 or TRBD2 (6 bases each). V lost 8 bases, J lost 2 bases, and 10 bases lay in between. Germline CDR1 and CDR2: MNHNY and SVGAGI (reference sequence). CDR3 length: 12 residues. This CDR3 is CASSGAAYEQYF. Here the CDR3 DNA reads TGTGCCAGCTCGGGGGCAGCCTACGAGCAGTACTTC.

The chain joins TRBV29-1 to TRBJ2-7; the D gene is possibly TRBD1 (5 bases). The germline V gene encodes CDR1 SQVTM and CDR2 ANQGSEA. The CDR3 sequence is 12 residues long. Trimming left V 3 bases short and J 4 bases short, with 10 bases between. The CDR3 nucleotides read TGCAGCGTTGAGCAGGGTTTATACGAGCAGTACTTC. Amino acid sequence: CSVEQGLYEQYF.

The chain uses TRBV7-6 and TRBJ2-3; TRBD2 matches 11 bases. The CDR3 totals 13 residues. V gave up 3 bases and J gave up 8 bases; unmatched junction bases: 1. The germline gives CDR1 SGHVS, CDR2 FNYEAQ. The CDR3 loop reads CASSLTSGTTQYF. The CDR3 coding sequence is TGTGCCAGCAGCTTGACTAGCGGGACTACGCAGTATTTT. The full variable domain, in which reference TRBV7-6 and TRBJ2-3 provide the parts outside the CDR3, is GAGVSQSPRYKVTKRGQDVALRCDPISGHVSLYWYRQALGQGPEFLTYFNYEAQQDKSGLPNDRFSAERPEGSISTLTIQRTEQRDSAMYRCASSLTSGTTQYFGPGTRLTVL.

A word on this clone: This clone may be a read error of a much larger clone one base away. Other nucleotide sequences in the sample specify the same CDR3. The genes are TRBV28 and TRBJ2-7; the D is unclear. The germline V gene has CDR1 MDHEN and CDR2 SYDVKM. Trimming pared 2 bases from V and 0 bases from J, leaving 2 bases between. The CDR3 has 12 amino acids. CDR3 in DNA: TGTGCCAGCAGTTTACGCTCCTACGAGCAGTACTTC. It encodes CASSLRSYEQYF.

The chain carries TRBV29-1 and TRBJ2-7, with TRBD1 matching 9 bases. Germline V lookup: CDR1 SQVTM, CDR2 ANQGSEA. CDR3 length: 12 amino acids. Trimming cost V 7 bases and J 4 bases; bases outside gene matches: 5. CDR3 in amino acids: CSARTGVYEQYF. The CDR3 DNA reads as TGCAGCGCTCGGACAGGGGTGTACGAGCAGTACTTC.

The V and J genes are TRBV30 and TRBJ2-5; TRBD2 matches 9 bases. The trim removed 2 bases at V and 7 bases at J, leaving 17 bases unmatched. This CDR3 region has 17 residues. CDR1 is GTSNPN and CDR2 is SVGIG in the germline V gene (reference sequence). The CDR3 DNA reads TGTGCCTGGAGTTTACCGGGGCTAGCGGGACGAGTGGGGACCCAGTACTTC. It is translated as CAWSLPGLAGRVGTQYF. Full variable domain (remainder filled in from reference TRBV30 and TRBJ2-5): SQTIHQWPATLVQPVGSPLSLECTVEGTSNPNLYWYRQAAGRGLQLLFYSVGIGQISSEVPQNLSASRPQDRQFILSSKKLLLSDSGFYLCAWSLPGLAGRVGTQYFGPGTRLLVL.

The genes are TRBV12-5 and TRBJ2-1, with 7 bases identical to TRBD2. The CDR3 runs 13 residues. V lost 6 bases and J lost 6; bases outside the gene matches: 5. Germline V gene sequence: CDR1 LGHNT, CDR2 FRNRAP. Here the CDR3 DNA reads TGTGCTAGTGGCTCAGGCGGGGGCAATGAGCAGTTCTTC. This translates into CASGSGGGNEQFF.

This clone was recorded once. V is TRBV7-2 and J is TRBJ2-3, with 12 bases lining up with TRBD2. V was clipped by 5 bases and J by 4 bases; unmatched bases: 4. This CDR3 comprises 15 residues. CDR1 is SGHTA and CDR2 is FQGNSA in the germline V gene. For the CDR3, the DNA is TGTGCCAGCAGCCGACTAGCGGGAGTAGCAGATACGCAGTATTTT. It translates to CASSRLAGVADTQYF.

This clone was recorded a few times. V and J are TRBV6-1 and TRBJ2-3; 14 nucleotides align to TRBD2. The CDR3 is 15 amino acids. Germline CDR1 and CDR2: MNHNS and SASEGT. The V and J ends lost 6 bases and 4 bases, in that order; junction bases with no gene match: 3. In DNA, the CDR3 is TGTGCCAGCAGAGTGGGACTAGCGGGAGCAGATACGCAGTATTTT. This translates into CASRVGLAGADTQYF.

This clone was observed a handful of times. This sequence joins TRBV27 and TRBJ1-1; D unclear. Trimming stripped 4 bases from V and 7 bases from J, with 10 bases between. This CDR3 has 12 residues. Germline V gene sequence: CDR1 MNHEY, CDR2 SMNVEV (reference sequence). DNA of the CDR3: TGTGCCAGCAGTTCGATCCCTGGTGAAGCTTTCTTT. As protein: CASSSIPGEAFF.

The chain has TRBV29-1 and TRBJ1-2; tentatively, D is TRBD1 (6 bases). This CDR3 contains 12 residues. From germline, CDR1 is SQVTM and CDR2 ANQGSEA. Trimming cost V 7 bases and J 5 bases, with 14 bases left between them. The CDR3: CSALEGGYGYTF. CDR3 in DNA: TGCAGCGCCCTCGAGGGGGGGTATGGCTACACCTTC.

V is TRBV11-1 and J is TRBJ2-7, with a possible D match to TRBD2 (5 bases). Trimming cost V 4 bases and J 4 bases, with 17 bases left between them. This CDR3 region has 15 residues. Looked up from germline, CDR1 is SGHAT and CDR2 is FQDESV (reference sequence). In DNA, the CDR3 is TGTGCCAGCAGCTCTGCACCCGGAGGCAGTTACGAGCAGTACTTC. It translates to CASSSAPGGSYEQYF.